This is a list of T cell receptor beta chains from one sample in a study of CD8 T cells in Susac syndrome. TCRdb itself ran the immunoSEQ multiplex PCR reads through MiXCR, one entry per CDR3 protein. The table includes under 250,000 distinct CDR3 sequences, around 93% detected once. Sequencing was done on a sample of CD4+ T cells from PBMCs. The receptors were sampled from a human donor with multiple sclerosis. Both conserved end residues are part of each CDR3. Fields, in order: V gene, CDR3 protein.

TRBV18	CASSPTGVTTGELFF
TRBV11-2	CASSPSDSGRAGELFF
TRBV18	CASSPASGRDNEQFF
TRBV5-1	CASSLDREGYTF
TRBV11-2	CASSPTGTQGDGYTF
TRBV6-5	CASRGASGVRDEQFF
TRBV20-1	CSARKIANTGELFF
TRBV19	CASARGVGMNTEAFF
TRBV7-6	CASSPRENEQFF
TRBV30	CAWSVSAAQPQHF
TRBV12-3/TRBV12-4	CASSRTGIRDTQYF
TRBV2	CASSQANQPQHF
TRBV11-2	CASSTRNTIYF
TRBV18	CASSLDSYTDTQYF
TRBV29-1	CSVKGRQGGIQYF
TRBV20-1	CSARRLGGYTF
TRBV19	CASTAGWGQPQHF
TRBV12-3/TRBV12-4	CASSLQGARNTIYF
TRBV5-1	CASSLVGPTGGFGDTEAFF
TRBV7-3	CASSSVAGGYNEQFF
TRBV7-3	CASSRDGLSTDTQYF
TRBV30	CAWSVLHSGEKLFF
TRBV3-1	CLAGRPSTDTQYF
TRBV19	CASAGFVGYTF
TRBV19	CASSPGPPQGLHNQPQHF
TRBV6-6	CASRQTGDNQPQHF
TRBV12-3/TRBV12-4	CASSLGMGGGGTEAFF
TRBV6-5	CASSYSRGTSSGANVLTF
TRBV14	CASSHRNRRSTDTQYF
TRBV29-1	CSVGQLMNTEAFF
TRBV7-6	CASSSSSNTNQPQHF
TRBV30	CAWSVLGGVNQPQHF
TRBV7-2	CASSQRRLAGGINTGELFF
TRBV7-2	CASRPTSGGTGELFF
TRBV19	CASSIGPRNTGELFF
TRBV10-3	CAIQGEGNTIYF
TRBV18	CASSPQSGQAETQYF
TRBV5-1	CASQAAGTKDEKLFF
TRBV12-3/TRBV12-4	CASSWTGAEAFF
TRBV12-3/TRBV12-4	CASRDSNYGYTF
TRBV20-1	CSAREAIEQFF
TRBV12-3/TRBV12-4	CASSDWVYGYTF
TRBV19	CASSIGAGGNQPQHF
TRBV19	CASSIYLSRPNEQFF
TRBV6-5	CASSSPGTGGGREYF
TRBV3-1	CASSPFSSEQFF
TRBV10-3	CAISEKTGRNTEAFF
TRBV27	CASSPGLASDTQYF
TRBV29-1	CSVVWDSNQPQHF
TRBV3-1	CASSQGEASGGADTQYF
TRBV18	CASSPPGSRDQPQHF
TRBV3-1	CASSHGPGPLTFF
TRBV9	CASSVTGASTDTQYF
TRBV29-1	CSVDTAYEQYF
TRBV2	CASSEGTALYGYTF
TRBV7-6	CASISDRFSSGNTIYF
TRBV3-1	CASSGGIGGAIIRYGYTF
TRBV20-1	CSARWVNTEAFF